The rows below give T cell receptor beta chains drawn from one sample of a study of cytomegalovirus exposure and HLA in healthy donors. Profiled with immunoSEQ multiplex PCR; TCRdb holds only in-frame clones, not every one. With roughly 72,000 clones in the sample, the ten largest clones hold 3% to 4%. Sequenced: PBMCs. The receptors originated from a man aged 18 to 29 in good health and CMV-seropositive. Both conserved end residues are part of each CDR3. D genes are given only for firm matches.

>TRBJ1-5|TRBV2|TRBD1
CASSAGTASNQPQHF
TGTGCCAGCAGTGCGGGGACAGCTAGCAATCAGCCCCAGCATTTT
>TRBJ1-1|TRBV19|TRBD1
CASSTYIGQGSEAFF
TGTGCCAGTAGTACCTACATCGGACAGGGGTCTGAAGCTTTCTTT
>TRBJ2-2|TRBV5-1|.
CASSLGAGELFF
TGCGCCAGCAGCTTAGGGGCCGGGGAGCTGTTTTTT
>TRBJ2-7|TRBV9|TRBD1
CASSVAGTDYEQYF
TGTGCCAGCAGCGTAGCAGGGACAGACTACGAGCAGTACTTC
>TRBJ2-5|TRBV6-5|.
CASSYDGGRETQYF
TGTGCCAGCAGTTACGACGGGGGTCGGGAGACCCAGTACTTC
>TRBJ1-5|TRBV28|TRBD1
CASSPSDRLNQPQHF
TGTGCCAGCAGTCCCTCGGACAGGCTCAATCAGCCCCAGCATTTT
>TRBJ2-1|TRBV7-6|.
CASSLAVGGEEQFF
TGTGCCAGCAGCTTAGCGGTGGGCGGGGAAGAGCAGTTCTTC
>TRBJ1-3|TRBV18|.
CASFEPYSGNTIYF
TGTGCCAGCTTTGAACCCTACTCTGGAAACACCATATATTTT
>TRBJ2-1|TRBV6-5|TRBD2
CASILRDYPYNEQFF
TGTGCCAGCATCCTCCGGGACTATCCCTACAATGAGCAGTTCTTC
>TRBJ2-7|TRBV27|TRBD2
CASSSLAGSSYEQYF
TGTGCCAGCAGTTCCTTAGCGGGGAGCTCCTACGAGCAGTACTTC
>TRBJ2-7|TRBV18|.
CASSPGGAVNEQYF
TGTGCCAGCTCACCAGGGGGCGCGGTAAACGAGCAGTACTTC
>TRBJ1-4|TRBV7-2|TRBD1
CASSPYRGELFF
TGTGCCAGCAGCCCGTACAGGGGAGAACTGTTTTTT
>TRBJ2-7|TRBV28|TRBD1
CASSPRTGLDEQYF
TGTGCCAGCAGTCCCCGGACAGGGTTGGACGAGCAGTACTTC
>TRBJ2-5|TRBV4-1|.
CASSQDNGAQETQYF
TGCGCCAGCAGCCAAGATAATGGGGCCCAAGAGACCCAGTACTTC
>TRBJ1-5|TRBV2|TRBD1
CASGTFDRDQPQHF
TGTGCCAGCGGGACCTTTGACAGGGACCAGCCCCAGCATTTT
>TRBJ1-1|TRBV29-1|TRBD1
CSVADRGETEAFF
TGCAGCGTTGCCGACAGGGGAGAAACTGAAGCTTTCTTT
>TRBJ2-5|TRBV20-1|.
CSAQSQETQYF
TGCAGCGCTCAGTCACAAGAGACCCAGTACTTC